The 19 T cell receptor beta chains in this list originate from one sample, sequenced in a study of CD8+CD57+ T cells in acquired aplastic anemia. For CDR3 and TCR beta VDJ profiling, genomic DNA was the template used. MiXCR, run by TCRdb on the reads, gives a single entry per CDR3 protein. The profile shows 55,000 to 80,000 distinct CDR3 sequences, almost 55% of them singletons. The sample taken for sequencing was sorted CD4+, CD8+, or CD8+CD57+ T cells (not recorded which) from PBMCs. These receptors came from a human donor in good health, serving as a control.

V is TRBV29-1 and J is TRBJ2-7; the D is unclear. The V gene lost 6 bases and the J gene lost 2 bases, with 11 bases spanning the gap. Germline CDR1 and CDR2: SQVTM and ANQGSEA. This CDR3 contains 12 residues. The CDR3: CSVGPGTYEQYF. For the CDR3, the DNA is TGCAGCGTCGGGCCAGGAACCTACGAGCAGTACTTC.

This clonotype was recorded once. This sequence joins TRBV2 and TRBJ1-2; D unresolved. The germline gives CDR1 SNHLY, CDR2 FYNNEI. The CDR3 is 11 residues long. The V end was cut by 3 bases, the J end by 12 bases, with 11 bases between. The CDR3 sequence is CASSEATWNTF. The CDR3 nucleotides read TGTGCCAGCAGTGAGGCGACATGGAACACCTTC.

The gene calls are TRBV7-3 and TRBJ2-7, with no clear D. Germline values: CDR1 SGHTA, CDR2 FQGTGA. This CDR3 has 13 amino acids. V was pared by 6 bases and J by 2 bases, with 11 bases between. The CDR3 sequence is CASSFDQAYEQYF. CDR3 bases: TGTGCCAGCAGTTTCGACCAGGCCTACGAGCAGTACTTC.

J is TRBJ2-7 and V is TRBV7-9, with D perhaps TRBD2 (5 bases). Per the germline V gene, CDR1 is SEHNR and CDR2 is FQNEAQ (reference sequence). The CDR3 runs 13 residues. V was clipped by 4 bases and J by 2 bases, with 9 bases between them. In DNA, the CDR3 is TGTGCCAGCAGCTCGGACTCGGCCTACGAGCAGTACTTC. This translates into CASSSDSAYEQYF.

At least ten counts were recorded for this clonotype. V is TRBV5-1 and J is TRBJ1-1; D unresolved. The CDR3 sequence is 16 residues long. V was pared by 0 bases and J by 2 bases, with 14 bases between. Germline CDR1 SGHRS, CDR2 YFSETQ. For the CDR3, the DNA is TGCGCCAGCAGCTTGGAAGGAGGACCTACTAACACTGAAGCTTTCTTT. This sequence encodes CASSLEGGPTNTEAFF.

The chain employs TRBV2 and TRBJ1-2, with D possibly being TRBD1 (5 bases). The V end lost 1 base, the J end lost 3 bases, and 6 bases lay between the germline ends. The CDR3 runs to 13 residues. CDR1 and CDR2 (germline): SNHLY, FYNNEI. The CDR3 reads CASSEGTYYGYTF. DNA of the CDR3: TGTGCCAGCAGTGAAGGGACATACTATGGCTACACCTTC.

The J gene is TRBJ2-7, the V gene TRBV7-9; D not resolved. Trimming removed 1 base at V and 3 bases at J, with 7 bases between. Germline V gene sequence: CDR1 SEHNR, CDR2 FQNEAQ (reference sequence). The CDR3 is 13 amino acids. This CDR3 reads CASSLGSVYEQYF. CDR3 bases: TGTGCCAGCAGCTTAGGGTCTGTCTACGAGCAGTACTTC.

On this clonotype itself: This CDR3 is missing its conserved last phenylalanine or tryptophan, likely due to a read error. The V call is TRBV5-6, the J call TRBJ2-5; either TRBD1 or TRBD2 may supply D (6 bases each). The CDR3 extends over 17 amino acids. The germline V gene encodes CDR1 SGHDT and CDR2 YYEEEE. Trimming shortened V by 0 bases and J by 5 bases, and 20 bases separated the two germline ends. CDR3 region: CASSLDSPGAPRETQYS. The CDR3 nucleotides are TGTGCCAGCAGCTTGGACAGCCCGGGGGCGCCGAGGGAGACCCAGTACTCC.

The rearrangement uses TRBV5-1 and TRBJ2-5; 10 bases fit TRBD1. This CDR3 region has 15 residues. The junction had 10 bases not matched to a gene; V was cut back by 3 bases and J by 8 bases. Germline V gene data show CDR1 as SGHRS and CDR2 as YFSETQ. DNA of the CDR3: TGCGCCAGCAGCTCACCGGGACAGGGGATTTTAACCCAGTACTTC. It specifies CASSSPGQGILTQYF.

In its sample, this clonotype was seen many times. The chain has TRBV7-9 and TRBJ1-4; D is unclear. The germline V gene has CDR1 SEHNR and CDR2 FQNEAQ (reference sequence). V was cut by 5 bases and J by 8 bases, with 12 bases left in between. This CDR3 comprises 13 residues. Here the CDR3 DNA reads TGTGCCAGCAGCCTCGGAATGTTCGAAAAACTGTTTTTT. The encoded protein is CASSLGMFEKLFF.

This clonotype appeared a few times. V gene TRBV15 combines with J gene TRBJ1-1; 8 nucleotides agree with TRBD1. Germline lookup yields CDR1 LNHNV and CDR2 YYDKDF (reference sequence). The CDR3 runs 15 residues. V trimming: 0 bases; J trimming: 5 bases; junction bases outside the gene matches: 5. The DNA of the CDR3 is TGTGCCACCAGCAGAGATTTACACAGGGGGACTGAAGCTTTCTTT. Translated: CATSRDLHRGTEAFF. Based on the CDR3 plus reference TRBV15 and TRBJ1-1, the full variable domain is DAMVIQNPRYQVTQFGKPVTLSCSQTLNHNVMYWYQQKSSQAPKLLFHYYDKDFNNEADTPDNFQSRRPNTSFCFLDIRSPGLGDTAMYLCATSRDLHRGTEAFFGQGTRLTVV.

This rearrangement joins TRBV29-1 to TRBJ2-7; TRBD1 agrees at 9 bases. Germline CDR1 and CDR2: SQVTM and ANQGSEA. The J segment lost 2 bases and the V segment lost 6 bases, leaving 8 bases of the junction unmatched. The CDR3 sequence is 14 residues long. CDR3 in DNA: TGCAGCGTGGAACAGGGGGCGAATCCCTACGAGCAGTACTTC. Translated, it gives CSVEQGANPYEQYF.

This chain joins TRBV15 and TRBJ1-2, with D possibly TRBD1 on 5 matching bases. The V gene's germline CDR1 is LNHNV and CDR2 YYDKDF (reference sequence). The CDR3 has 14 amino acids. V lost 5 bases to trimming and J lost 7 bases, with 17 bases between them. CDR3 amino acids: CATSRAGGTSGYTF. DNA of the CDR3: TGTGCCACCAGCCGAGCTGGGGGAACGAGTGGCTACACCTTC.

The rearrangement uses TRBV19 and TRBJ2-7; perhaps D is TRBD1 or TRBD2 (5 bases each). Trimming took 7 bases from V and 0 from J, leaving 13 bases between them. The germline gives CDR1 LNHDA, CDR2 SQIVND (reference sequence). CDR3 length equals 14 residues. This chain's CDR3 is CASKALGDSYEQYF. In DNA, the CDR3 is TGTGCCAGTAAAGCCCTGGGGGACTCCTACGAGCAGTACTTC. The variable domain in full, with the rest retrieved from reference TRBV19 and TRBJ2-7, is DGGITQSPKYLFRKEGQNVTLSCEQNLNHDAMYWYRQDPGQGLRLIYYSQIVNDFQKGDIAEGYSVSREKKESFPLTVTSAQKNPTAFYLCASKALGDSYEQYFGPGTRLTVT.

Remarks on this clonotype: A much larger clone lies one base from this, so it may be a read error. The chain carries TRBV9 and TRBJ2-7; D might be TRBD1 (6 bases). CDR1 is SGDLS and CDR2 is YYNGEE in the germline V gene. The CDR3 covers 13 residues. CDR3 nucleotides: TGTGCCAGCAGCGTAACTAGTGGGGGCGAGCAGCACTTC. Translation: CASSVTSGGEQHF. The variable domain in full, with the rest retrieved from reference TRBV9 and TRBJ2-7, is DSGVTQTPKHLITATGQRVTLRCSPRSGDLSVYWYQQSLDQGLQFLIQYYNGEERAKGNILERFSAQQFPDLHSELNLSSLELGDSALYFCASSVTSGGEQHFGPGTRLTVT.

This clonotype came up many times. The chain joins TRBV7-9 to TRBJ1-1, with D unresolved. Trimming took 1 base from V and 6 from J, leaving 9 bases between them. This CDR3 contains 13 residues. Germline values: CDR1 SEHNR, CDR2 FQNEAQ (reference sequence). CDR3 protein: CASSLDLTPEAFF. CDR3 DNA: TGTGCCAGCAGCTTAGATCTGACTCCTGAAGCTTTCTTT.

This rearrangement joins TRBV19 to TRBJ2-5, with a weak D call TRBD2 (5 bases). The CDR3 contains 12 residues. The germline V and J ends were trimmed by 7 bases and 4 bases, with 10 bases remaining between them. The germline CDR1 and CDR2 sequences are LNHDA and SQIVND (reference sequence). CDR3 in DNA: TGTGCCAGTAAGGAGGCGGGAGAGACCCAGTACTTC. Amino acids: CASKEAGETQYF.

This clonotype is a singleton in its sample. The CDR3 nucleotides are TGTGCCAGTAGTACCCAGCGGGGGTACCAAGAGACCCAGTACTTC. This encodes CASSTQRGYQETQYF. V and J are TRBV19 and TRBJ2-5; 8 bases are shared with TRBD2. The CDR3 consists of 15 residues. Trimming removed 4 bases from V and 0 bases from J; junction bases left unmatched: 4. The germline V gene encodes CDR1 LNHDA and CDR2 SQIVND (reference sequence).

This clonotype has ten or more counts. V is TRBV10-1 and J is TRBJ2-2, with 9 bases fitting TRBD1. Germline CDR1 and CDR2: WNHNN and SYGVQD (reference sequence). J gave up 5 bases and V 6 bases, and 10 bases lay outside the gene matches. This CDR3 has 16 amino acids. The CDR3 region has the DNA TGCGCCAGCAGCCCCACAGGGGGCCCGATGACCGGGGAGCTGTTTTTT. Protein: CASSPTGGPMTGELFF.